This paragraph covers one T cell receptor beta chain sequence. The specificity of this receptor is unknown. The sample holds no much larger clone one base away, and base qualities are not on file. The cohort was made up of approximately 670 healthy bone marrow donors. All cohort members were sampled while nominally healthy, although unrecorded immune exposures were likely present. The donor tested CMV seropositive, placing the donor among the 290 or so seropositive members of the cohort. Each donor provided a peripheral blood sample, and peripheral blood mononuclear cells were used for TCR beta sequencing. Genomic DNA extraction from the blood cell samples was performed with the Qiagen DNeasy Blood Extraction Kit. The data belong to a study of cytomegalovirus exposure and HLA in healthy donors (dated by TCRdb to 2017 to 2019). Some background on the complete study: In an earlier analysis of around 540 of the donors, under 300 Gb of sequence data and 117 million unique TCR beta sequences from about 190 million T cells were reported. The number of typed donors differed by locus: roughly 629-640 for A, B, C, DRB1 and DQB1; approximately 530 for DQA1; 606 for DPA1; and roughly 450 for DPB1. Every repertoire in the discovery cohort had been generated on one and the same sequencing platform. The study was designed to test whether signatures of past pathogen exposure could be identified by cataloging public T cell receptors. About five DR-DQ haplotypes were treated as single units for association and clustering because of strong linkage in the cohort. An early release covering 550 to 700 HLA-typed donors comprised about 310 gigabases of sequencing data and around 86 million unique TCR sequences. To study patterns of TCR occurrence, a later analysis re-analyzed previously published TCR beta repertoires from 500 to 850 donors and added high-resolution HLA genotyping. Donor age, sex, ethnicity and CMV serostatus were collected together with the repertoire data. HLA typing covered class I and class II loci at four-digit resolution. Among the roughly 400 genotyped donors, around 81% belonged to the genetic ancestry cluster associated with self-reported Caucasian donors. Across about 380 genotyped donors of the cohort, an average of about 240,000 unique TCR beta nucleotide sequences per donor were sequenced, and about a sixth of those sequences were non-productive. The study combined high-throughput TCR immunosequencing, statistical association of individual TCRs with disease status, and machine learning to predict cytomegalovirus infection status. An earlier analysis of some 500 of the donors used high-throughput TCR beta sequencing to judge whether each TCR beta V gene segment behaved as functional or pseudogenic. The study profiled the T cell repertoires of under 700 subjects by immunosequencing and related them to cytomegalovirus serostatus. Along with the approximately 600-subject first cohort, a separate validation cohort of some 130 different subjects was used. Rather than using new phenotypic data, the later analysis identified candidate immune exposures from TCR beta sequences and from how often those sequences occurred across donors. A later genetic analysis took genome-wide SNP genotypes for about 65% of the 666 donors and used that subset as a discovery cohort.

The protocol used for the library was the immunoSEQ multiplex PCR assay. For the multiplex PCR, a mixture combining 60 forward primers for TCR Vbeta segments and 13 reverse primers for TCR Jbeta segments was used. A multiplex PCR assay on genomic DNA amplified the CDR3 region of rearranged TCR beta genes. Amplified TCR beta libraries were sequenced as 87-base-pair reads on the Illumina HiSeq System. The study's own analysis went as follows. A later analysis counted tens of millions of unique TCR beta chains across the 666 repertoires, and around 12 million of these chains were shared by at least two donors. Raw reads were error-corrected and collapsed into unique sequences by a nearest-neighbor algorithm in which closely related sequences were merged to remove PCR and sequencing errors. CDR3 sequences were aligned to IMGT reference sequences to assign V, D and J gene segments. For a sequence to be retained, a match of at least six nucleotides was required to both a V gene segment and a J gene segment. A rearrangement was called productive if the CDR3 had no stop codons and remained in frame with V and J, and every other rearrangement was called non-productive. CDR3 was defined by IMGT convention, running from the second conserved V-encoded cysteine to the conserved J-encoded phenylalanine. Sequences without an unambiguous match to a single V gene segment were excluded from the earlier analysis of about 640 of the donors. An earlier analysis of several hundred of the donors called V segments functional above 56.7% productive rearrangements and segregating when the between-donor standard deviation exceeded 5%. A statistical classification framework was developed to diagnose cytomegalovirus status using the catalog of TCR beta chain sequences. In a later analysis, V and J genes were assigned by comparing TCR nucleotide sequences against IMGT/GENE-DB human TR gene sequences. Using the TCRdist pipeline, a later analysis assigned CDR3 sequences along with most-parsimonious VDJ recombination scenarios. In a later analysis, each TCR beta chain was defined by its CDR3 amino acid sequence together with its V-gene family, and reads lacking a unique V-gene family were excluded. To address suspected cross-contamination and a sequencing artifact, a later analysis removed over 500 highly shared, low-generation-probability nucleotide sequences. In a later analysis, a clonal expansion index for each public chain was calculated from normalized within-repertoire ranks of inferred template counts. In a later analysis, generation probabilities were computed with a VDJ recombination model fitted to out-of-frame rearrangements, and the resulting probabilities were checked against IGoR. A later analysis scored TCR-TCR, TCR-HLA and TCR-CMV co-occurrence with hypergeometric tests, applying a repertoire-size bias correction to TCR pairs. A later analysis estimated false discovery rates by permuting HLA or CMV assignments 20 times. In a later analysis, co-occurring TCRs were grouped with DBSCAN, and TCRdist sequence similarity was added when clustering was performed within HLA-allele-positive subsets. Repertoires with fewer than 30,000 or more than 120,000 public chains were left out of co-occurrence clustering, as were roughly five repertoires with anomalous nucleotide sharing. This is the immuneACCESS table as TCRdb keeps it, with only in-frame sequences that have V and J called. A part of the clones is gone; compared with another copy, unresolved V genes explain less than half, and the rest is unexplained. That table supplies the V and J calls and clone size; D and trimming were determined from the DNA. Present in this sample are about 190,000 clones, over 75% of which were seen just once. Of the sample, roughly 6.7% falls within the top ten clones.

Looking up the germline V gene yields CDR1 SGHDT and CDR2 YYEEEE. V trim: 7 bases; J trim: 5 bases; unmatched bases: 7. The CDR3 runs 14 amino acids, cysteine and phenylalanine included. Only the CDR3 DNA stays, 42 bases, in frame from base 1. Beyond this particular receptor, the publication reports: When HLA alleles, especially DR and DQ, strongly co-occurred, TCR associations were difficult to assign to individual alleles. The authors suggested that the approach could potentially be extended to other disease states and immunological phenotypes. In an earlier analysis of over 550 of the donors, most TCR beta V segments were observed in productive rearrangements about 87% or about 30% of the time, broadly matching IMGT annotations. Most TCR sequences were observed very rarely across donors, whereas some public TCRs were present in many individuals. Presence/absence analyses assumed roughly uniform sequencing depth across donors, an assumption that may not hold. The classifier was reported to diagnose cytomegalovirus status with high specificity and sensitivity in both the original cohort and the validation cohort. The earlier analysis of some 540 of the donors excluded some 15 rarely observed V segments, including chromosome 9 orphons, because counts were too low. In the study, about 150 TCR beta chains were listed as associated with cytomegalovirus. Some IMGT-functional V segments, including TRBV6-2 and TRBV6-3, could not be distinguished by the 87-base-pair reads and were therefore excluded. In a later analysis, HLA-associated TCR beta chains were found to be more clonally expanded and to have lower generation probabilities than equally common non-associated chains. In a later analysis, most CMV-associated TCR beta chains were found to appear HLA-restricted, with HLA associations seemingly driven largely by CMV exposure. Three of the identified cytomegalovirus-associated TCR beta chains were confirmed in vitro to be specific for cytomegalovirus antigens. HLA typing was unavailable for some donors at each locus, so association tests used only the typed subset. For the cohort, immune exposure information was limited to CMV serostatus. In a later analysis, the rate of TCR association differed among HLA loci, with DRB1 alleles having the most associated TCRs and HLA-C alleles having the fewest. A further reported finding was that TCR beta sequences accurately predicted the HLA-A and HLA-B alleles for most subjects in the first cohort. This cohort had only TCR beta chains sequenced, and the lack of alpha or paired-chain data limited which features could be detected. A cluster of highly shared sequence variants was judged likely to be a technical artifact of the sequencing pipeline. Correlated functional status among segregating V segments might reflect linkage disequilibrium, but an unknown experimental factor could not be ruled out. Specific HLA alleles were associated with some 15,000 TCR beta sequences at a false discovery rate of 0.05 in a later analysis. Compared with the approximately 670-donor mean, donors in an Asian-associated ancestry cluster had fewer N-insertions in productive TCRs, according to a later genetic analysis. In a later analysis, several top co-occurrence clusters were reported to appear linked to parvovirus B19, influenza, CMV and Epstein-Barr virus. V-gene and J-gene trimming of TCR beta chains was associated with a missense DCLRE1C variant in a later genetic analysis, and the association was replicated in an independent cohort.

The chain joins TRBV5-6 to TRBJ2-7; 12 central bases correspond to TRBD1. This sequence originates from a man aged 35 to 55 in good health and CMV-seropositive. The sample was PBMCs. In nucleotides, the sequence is TGTGCCAGCCTAGAGGGACAGGGGGCGGACGAGCAGTACTTC. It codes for CASLEGQGADEQYF.